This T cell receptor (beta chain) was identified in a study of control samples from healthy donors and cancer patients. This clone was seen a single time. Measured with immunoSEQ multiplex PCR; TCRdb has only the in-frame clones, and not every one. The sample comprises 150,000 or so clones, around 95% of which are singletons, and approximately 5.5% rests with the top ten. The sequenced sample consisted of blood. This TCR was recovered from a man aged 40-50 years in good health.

The CDR3 protein is CASRLNRGGYTF. The CDR3 coding sequence is TGTGCCAGCAGGCTCAACAGGGGAGGCTACACCTTC. The rearrangement uses TRBV12-3 or TRBV12-4 and TRBJ1-2; 7 nucleotides agree with TRBD1. The V and J ends lost 6 bases and 8 bases, in that order; junction bases with no gene match: 6. This CDR3 is built from 12 residues.